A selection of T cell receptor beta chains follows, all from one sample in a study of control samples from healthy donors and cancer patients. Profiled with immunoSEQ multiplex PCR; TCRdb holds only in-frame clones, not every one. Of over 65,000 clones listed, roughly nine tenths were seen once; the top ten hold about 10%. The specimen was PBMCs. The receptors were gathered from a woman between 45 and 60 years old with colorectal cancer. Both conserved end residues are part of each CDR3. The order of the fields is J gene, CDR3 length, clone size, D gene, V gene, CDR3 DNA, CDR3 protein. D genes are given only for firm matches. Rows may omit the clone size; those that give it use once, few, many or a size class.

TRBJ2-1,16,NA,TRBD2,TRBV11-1,TGTGCCAGCAGTCCTAAGGTGGGCGGGGGTTCGAATGAGCAGTTCTTC,CASSPKVGGGSNEQFF
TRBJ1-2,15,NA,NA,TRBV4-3,TGCGCCAGCAGCCAATCCGACAGCCGGGGCTATGGCTACACCTTC,CASSQSDSRGYGYTF
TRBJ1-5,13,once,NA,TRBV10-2,TGCGCCAGCAGTGACACCTCAAGACAGCCCCAGCATTTT,CASSDTSRQPQHF
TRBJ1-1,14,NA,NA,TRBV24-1,TGTGCCACCAGTGATTTGCGACCGAACACTGAAGCTTTCTTT,CATSDLRPNTEAFF
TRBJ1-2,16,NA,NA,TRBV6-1,TGTGCCAGCAGTGAAGAGTCTTGGGGGAACGACTATGGCTACACCTTC,CASSEESWGNDYGYTF
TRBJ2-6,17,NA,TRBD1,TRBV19,TGTGCCAGTAGCCCCTCCGGGACAGGGTCTGGGGCCAACGTCCTGACTTTC,CASSPSGTGSGANVLTF
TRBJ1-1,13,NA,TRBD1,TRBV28,TGTGCCAGCAGTCCGGGACAGGGGAATGAAGCTTTCTTT,CASSPGQGNEAFF
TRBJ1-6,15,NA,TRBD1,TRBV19,TGTGCCAGTAGTATATCGGGACAGGGGAATTCACCCCTCCACTTT,CASSISGQGNSPLHF
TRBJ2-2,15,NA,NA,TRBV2,TGTGCCAGCAGTGGGTCGATACCGAACACCGGGGAGCTGTTTTTT,CASSGSIPNTGELFF
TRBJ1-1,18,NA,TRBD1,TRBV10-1,TGCGCCAGCAGGAGGGACAGGGACCTCACCGCATCAAGCACTGAAGCTTTCTTT,CASRRDRDLTASSTEAFF